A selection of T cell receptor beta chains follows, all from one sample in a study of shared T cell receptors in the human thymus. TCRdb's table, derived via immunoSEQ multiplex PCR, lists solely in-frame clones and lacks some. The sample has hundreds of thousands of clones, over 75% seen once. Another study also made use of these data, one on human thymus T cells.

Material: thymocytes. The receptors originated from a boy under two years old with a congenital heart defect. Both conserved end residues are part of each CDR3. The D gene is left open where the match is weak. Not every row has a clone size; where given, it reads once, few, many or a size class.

TGCGCCAGCAGCCAAGATCAGGGGAACACCGGGGAGCTGTTTTTT CASSQDQGNTGELFF 15 TRBJ2-2 . TRBV4-3 .
TGTGCCAGCAGCTTAGCCCGGACTCCCCCGAACGACGAGCAGTACTTC CASSLARTPPNDEQYF 16 TRBJ2-7 . TRBV7-6 .
TGTGCCAGCAGCTTCGTGGGGCTAGGACAACGGGACTACGAGCAGTACTTC CASSFVGLGQRDYEQYF 17 TRBJ2-7 . TRBV5-6 .
TGTGCCAGCAGCTTCCAGGGAGGCTATGGCTACACCTTC CASSFQGGYGYTF 13 TRBJ1-2 . TRBV7-2 .
TGTGCCACCAGCAGAGTGGTTCAGGGGGCGAAAGAGACCCAGTACTTC CATSRVVQGAKETQYF 16 TRBJ2-5 few TRBV15 TRBD1
TGTGCCAGCAGCCAAACAGGACTAGCGGGGTACTACGAGCAGTACTTC CASSQTGLAGYYEQYF 16 TRBJ2-7 . TRBV14 TRBD2
TGCGCCAGCAGCCAGTCGACAGGGAACACTGAAGCTTTCTTT CASSQSTGNTEAFF 14 TRBJ1-1 . TRBV4-3 .
TGTGCCAGCAGTGAAAACAGGGCTGCTGAAGCTTTCTTT CASSENRAAEAFF 13 TRBJ1-1 . TRBV6-1 .
TGTGCCAGCAGTGGACATGGGCCCCAGCATTTT CASSGHGPQHF 11 TRBJ1-5 . TRBV6-1 .
TGTGCCAGCAGTAGACTAAGCACAGATACGCAGTATTTT CASSRLSTDTQYF 13 TRBJ2-3 . TRBV28 .